This passage covers 22 T cell receptor beta chains from one sample sequenced in a study of OX40 agonist ivuxolimab in advanced cancers. Sequencing was performed with immunoSEQ multiplex PCR; in TCRdb, only in-frame clones are kept and a portion is missing. The sample lists tens of thousands of clones; 65% to 90% were seen once. The sample in question was CD4+ or CD8+ T cells sorted from blood, obtained in a trial of the OX40 agonist ivuxolimab. These receptors originate from an adult with an advanced solid tumor such as melanoma, head and neck, liver or kidney cancer.

In its sample, this clone was seen once. V is TRBV7-9 and J is TRBJ2-1; 8 bases match TRBD2. V lost 5 bases and J lost 8; bases outside the gene matches: 8. The CDR3 covers 14 residues. CDR1 and CDR2 (germline): SEHNR, FQNEAQ (reference sequence). CDR3 coding DNA: TGTGCCAGCAGCGAGCGGGGGAGTGGCGATGAGCAGTTCTTC. It is translated as CASSERGSGDEQFF. The full variable domain, its missing parts supplied by reference TRBV7-9 and TRBJ2-1, is DTGVSQNPRHKITKRGQNVTFRCDPISEHNRLYWYRQTLGQGPEFLTYFQNEAQLEKSRLLSDRFSAERPKGSFSTLEIQRTEQGDSAMYLCASSERGSGDEQFFGPGTRLTVL.

The CDR3 sequence is CASRRDRDYEQYF. DNA of the CDR3: TGTGCCAGCAGACGAGACAGGGACTACGAGCAGTACTTC. The chain uses TRBV6-5 and TRBJ2-7; the match to TRBD1 covers 7 bases. Germline CDR1 and CDR2: MNHEY and SVGAGI. The junction had 5 bases not matched to a gene; V was cut back by 6 bases and J by 3 bases. This CDR3 has 13 amino acids.

The V call is TRBV18, the J call TRBJ2-3; 15 positions agree with TRBD2. V trimming: 8 bases; J trimming: 0 bases; junction bases outside the gene matches: 3. This CDR3 has 16 amino acids. Germline V lookup: CDR1 KGHSH, CDR2 LQKENI. CDR3 sequence: CASTGLAGGSTDTQYF. The DNA for the CDR3 is TGTGCCAGCACGGGACTAGCGGGAGGTAGCACAGATACGCAGTATTTT.

V is TRBV6-1 and J is TRBJ2-7, with 9 bases aligning to TRBD2. This CDR3 has 15 residues. V was pared by 6 bases and J by 7 bases, with 13 bases of the junction left unmatched. CDR1 and CDR2 from the germline V gene are MNHNS and SASEGT. The CDR3 nucleotides are TGTGCCAGCAGGTGGGGTAGCGGGAGATCTGGGGAGCAGTACTTC. Protein: CASRWGSGRSGEQYF.

The chain uses TRBV28 and TRBJ2-1, with 10 bases that match TRBD2. Germline CDR1 MDHEN, CDR2 SYDVKM. The CDR3 loop spans 16 amino acids. With V trimmed by 2 bases and J by 5 bases, 6 bases remained unmatched. The CDR3 loop reads CASSLLTSGINNEQFF. The CDR3 region has the DNA TGTGCCAGCAGTTTACTCACTAGCGGGATAAACAATGAGCAGTTCTTC.

The sample holds a few counts of this clone. The rearrangement joins TRBV12-5 to TRBJ1-5; 7 bases map to TRBD1. CDR3 length: 15 residues. Germline CDR1 reads LGHNT; CDR2 reads FRNRAP. With 1 base clipped from V and 4 bases from J, the junction kept 4 bases outside the gene matches. CDR3 nucleotides: TGTGCTAGTGGTTTGGGACAGGGAGGGAATCAGCCCCAGCATTTT. It codes for CASGLGQGGNQPQHF.

The V and J genes are TRBV6-1 and TRBJ1-5; TRBD1 might be the D (6 bases). Germline loops: CDR1 MNHNS, CDR2 SASEGT. The CDR3 runs to 13 residues. The V end was cut by 8 bases, the J end by 9 bases, with 17 bases between. CDR3 loop: CASRMGGHRPQHF. The CDR3 DNA sequence: TGTGCCAGCCGGATGGGGGGCCACCGGCCCCAGCATTTT.

V gene TRBV18 combines with J gene TRBJ2-2, with 12 bases lining up with TRBD1. The CDR3 has 17 amino acids. The germline CDR1 and CDR2 sequences are KGHSH and LQKENI. V was clipped by 1 base and J by 2 bases; unmatched bases: 2. The CDR3 coding sequence is TGTGCCAGCTCACCACGGGACAGGGGGCCTAACACCGGGGAGCTGTTTTTT. Its protein is CASSPRDRGPNTGELFF.

This sequence joins TRBV11-2 and TRBJ2-5, with D unresolved. The germline V gene has CDR1 SGHAT and CDR2 FQNNGV. This CDR3 is 15 amino acids long. V was shortened by 4 bases and J by 2 bases, with 14 bases between the two germline ends. CDR3 residues: CASSSRSSRQETQYF. DNA for the CDR3: TGTGCCAGCAGCTCCCGAAGCAGCAGACAAGAGACCCAGTACTTC.

V usage is TRBV5-1 and J usage is TRBJ2-3; tentative D call: TRBD2 (6 bases). This CDR3 spans 15 amino acids. V was cut by 0 bases and J by 6 bases, with 14 bases left in between. The V gene's germline CDR1 is SGHRS and CDR2 YFSETQ. The CDR3 nucleotides read TGCGCCAGCAGCTTGGAGACTAGGCCGGGGGATACGCAGTATTTT. It specifies CASSLETRPGDTQYF. The full variable domain, with the rest looked up from reference TRBV5-1 and TRBJ2-3, is KAGVTQTPRYLIKTRGQQVTLSCSPISGHRSVSWYQQTPGQGLQFLFEYFSETQRNKGNFPGRFSGRQFSNSRSEMNVSTLELGDSALYLCASSLETRPGDTQYFGPGTRLTVL.

This chain's CDR3 is CATNKGSGTANYEQYF. The CDR3 coding sequence is TGTGCCACTAACAAGGGATCCGGGACGGCAAACTACGAGCAGTACTTC. The chain is built from TRBV28 and TRBJ2-7; the D gene could be TRBD1 or TRBD2 (5 bases each). V was clipped by 10 bases and J by 3 bases, with 25 bases between them. CDR1 and CDR2 from the germline V gene are MDHEN and SYDVKM. The CDR3 spans 16 residues.

The genes are TRBV7-9 and TRBJ2-2; 12 bases are shared with TRBD2. V lost 5 bases, J lost 1 base, and 2 bases stayed unmatched. Germline V CDR1 and CDR2: SEHNR, FQNEAQ (reference sequence). The CDR3 totals 16 residues. The DNA of the CDR3 is TGTGCCAGCAGCCAGGGACTAGCGGGGAACACCGGGGAGCTGTTTTTT. Translating it yields CASSQGLAGNTGELFF.

The chain couples TRBV27 to TRBJ1-3; possibly TRBD1 for D (6 bases). The germline V gene has CDR1 MNHEY and CDR2 SMNVEV (reference sequence). This CDR3 has 17 amino acids. The V and J ends lost 5 bases and 0 bases respectively, with 17 bases between them. In DNA form, the CDR3 reads TGTGCCAGCAGTCCGAGCCCCCGGGACAACTCTGGAAACACCATATATTTT. Its translation is CASSPSPRDNSGNTIYF.

CDR3 sequence (DNA): TGCGCCAGCAGTGAGGATAGGGGGATAGCGGGAGATACGCAGTATTTT. Protein: CASSEDRGIAGDTQYF. The V and J genes are TRBV10-1 and TRBJ2-3; TRBD2 is a possible D gene (7 bases). The CDR3 extends over 16 amino acids. Trimming pared 2 bases from V and 5 bases from J, leaving 17 bases between. Per the germline V gene, CDR1 is WNHNN and CDR2 is SYGVQD (reference sequence).

This clone showed up just once. The rearrangement joins TRBV2 to TRBJ1-1; the D gene is possibly TRBD1 (6 bases). The CDR3 consists of 14 residues. Germline V gene data show CDR1 as SNHLY and CDR2 as FYNNEI. Between the trimmed V and J ends, which lost 6 bases and 1 base, there was a span of 12 bases. CDR3 nucleotides: TGTGCCAGCAGCCGGGACACATGGAACACTGAAGCTTTCTTT. Translation: CASSRDTWNTEAFF.

The chain uses TRBV28 and TRBJ2-5, with D tentatively TRBD2 (5 bases). CDR3 length: 12 residues. V lost 5 bases and J 2 bases, leaving 6 bases between the germline ends. CDR1 and CDR2 from the germline V gene are MDHEN and SYDVKM. The CDR3: CASSRTQETQYF. Written as DNA, the CDR3 is TGTGCCAGCAGTCGGACTCAAGAGACCCAGTACTTC.

The J gene is TRBJ1-1, the V gene TRBV19, with unresolved D. The V gene lost 4 bases and the J gene lost 0 bases, with 9 bases spanning the gap. The CDR3 runs to 14 residues. Germline V gene sequence: CDR1 LNHDA, CDR2 SQIVND (reference sequence). CDR3 residues: CASSTNGVNTEAFF. The DNA of the CDR3 is TGTGCCAGTAGTACTAACGGGGTGAACACTGAAGCTTTCTTT.

The rearrangement joins TRBV10-3 to TRBJ2-2; 7 bases fit TRBD1. V trimming: 10 bases; J trimming: 0 bases; junction bases outside the gene matches: 11. CDR1 is ENHRY and CDR2 is SYGVKD in the germline V gene. This CDR3 is 16 amino acids long. The CDR3 sequence: CASTSARGSNTGELFF. The CDR3 region has the DNA TGTGCCAGTACCTCCGCCAGGGGGTCGAACACCGGGGAGCTGTTTTTT.

This chain joins TRBV5-1 and TRBJ2-7; D may be TRBD1 (5 bases). The germline CDR1 and CDR2 sequences are SGHRS and YFSETQ. This CDR3 spans 15 amino acids. With 0 bases removed from V and 2 bases from J, the gap between germline ends came to 12 bases. This CDR3 is CASSLATGQPYEQYF. The CDR3 bases are TGCGCCAGCAGCTTGGCTACAGGTCAACCCTACGAGCAGTACTTC.

The chain recombines TRBV5-4 with TRBJ2-1; 10 bases fit TRBD2. With V trimmed by 7 bases and J by 4 bases, 8 bases remained unmatched. Germline CDR1 reads SGHNT; CDR2 reads YYREEE (reference sequence). The CDR3 length is 15 residues. The CDR3 nucleotides are TGTGCCAGCCGACCCTGGACTAGCGGATACAATGAGCAGTTCTTC. It encodes CASRPWTSGYNEQFF.

This clone appeared a single time. CDR3 nucleotide sequence: TGTGCCAGCAGCTTGCGCCAGGGAGGTGAAGCTTTCTTT. This codes for CASSLRQGGEAFF. The rearrangement joins TRBV9 to TRBJ1-1, with D possibly matching TRBD1 (5 bases). The CDR3 extends over 13 amino acids. V was pared by 4 bases and J by 7 bases, with 14 bases between. Per the germline V gene, CDR1 is SGDLS and CDR2 is YYNGEE.

This chain joins TRBV19 and TRBJ2-7, with D uncertain. Germline V gives CDR1 LNHDA, CDR2 SQIVND (reference sequence). The CDR3 extends over 16 amino acids. Trimming pared 7 bases from V and 3 bases from J, leaving 22 bases between. The CDR3 loop reads CASKETDGPVGYEQYF. CDR3 DNA sequence: TGTGCCAGTAAAGAGACGGACGGACCGGTTGGCTACGAGCAGTACTTC. Full variable domain (rest looked up from reference TRBV19 and TRBJ2-7): DGGITQSPKYLFRKEGQNVTLSCEQNLNHDAMYWYRQDPGQGLRLIYYSQIVNDFQKGDIAEGYSVSREKKESFPLTVTSAQKNPTAFYLCASKETDGPVGYEQYFGPGTRLTVT.